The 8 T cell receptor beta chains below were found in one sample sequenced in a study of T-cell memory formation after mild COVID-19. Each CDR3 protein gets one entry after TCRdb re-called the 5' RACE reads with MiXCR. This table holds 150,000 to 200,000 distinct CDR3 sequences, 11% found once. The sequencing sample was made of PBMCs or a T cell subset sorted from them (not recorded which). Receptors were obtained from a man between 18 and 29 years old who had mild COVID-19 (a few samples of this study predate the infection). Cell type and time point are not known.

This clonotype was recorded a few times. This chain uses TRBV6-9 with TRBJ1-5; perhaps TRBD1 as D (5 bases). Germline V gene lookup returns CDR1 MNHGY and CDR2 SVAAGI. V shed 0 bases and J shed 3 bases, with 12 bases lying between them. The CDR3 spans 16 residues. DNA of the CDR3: TGTGCCAGCAGTTATTCGTTGGGGGACCCCAATCAGCCCCAGCATTTT. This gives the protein CASSYSLGDPNQPQHF.

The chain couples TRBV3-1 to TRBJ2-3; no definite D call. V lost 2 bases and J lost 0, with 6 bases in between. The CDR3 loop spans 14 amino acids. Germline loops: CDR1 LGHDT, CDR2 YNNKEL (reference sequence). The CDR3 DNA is TGTGCCAGCAGCCAAAGCGTAAGCACAGATACGCAGTATTTT. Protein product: CASSQSVSTDTQYF.

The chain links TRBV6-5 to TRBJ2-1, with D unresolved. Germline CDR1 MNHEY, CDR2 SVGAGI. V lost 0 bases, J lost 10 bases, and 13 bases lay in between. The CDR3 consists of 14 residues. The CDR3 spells CASSYSTQSREQFF. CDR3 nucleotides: TGTGCCAGCAGTTACTCGACACAGAGCAGGGAGCAGTTCTTC.

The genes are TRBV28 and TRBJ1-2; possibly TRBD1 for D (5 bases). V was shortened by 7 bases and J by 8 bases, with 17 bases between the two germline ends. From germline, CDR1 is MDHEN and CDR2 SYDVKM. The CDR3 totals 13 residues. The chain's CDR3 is CASTRIGARGYTF. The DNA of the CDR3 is TGTGCCAGCACCCGGATCGGGGCCCGAGGCTACACCTTC.

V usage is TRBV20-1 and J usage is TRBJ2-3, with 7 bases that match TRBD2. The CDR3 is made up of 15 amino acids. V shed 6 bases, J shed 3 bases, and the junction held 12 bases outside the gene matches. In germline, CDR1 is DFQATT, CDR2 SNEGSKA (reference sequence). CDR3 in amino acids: CSAGVGGFRTDTQYF. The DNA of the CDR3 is TGCAGTGCCGGGGTCGGGGGGTTTAGAACAGATACGCAGTATTTT.

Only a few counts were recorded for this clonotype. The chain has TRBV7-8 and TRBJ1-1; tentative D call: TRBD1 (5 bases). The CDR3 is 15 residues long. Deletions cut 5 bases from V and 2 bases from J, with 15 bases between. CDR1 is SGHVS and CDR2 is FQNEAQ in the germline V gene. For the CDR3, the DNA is TGTGCCAGCAGCCACTCCCCGGGGCGTAACACTGAAGCTTTCTTT. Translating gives CASSHSPGRNTEAFF.

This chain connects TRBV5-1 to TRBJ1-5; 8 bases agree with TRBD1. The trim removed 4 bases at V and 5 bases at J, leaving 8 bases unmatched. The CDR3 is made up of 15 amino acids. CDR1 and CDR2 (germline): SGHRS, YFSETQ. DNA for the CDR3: TGCGCCAGCAGCATATCAGGGGGCCGGGATCAGCCCCAGCATTTT. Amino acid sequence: CASSISGGRDQPQHF. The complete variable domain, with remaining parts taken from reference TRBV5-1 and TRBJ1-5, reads KAGVTQTPRYLIKTRGQQVTLSCSPISGHRSVSWYQQTPGQGLQFLFEYFSETQRNKGNFPGRFSGRQFSNSRSEMNVSTLELGDSALYLCASSISGGRDQPQHFGDGTRLSIL.

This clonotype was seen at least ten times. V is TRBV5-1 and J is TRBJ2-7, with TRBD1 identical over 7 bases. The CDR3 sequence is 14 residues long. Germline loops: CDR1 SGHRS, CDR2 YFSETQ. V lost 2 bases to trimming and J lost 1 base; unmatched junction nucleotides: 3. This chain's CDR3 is CASSFATGSYEQYF. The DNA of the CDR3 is TGCGCCAGCAGCTTCGCGACAGGGTCCTACGAGCAGTACTTC.